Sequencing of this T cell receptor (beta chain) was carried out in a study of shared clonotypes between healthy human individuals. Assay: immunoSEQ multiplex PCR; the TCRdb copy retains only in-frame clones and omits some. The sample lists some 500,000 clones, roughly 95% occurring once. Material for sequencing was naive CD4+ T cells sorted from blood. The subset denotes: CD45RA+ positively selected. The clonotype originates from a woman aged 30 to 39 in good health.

CDR3 nucleotide sequence: TGTGCCAGCAGCCAGGGCGTGGGACACCCGTACCAAGAGACCCAGTACTTC. Translating gives CASSQGVGHPYQETQYF. V usage is TRBV7-2 and J usage is TRBJ2-5; possible D gene TRBD1, 6 bases. The V end lost 5 bases, the J end lost 0 bases, and 19 bases lay between the germline ends. The CDR3 consists of 17 residues. Germline lookup yields CDR1 SGHTA and CDR2 FQGNSA.